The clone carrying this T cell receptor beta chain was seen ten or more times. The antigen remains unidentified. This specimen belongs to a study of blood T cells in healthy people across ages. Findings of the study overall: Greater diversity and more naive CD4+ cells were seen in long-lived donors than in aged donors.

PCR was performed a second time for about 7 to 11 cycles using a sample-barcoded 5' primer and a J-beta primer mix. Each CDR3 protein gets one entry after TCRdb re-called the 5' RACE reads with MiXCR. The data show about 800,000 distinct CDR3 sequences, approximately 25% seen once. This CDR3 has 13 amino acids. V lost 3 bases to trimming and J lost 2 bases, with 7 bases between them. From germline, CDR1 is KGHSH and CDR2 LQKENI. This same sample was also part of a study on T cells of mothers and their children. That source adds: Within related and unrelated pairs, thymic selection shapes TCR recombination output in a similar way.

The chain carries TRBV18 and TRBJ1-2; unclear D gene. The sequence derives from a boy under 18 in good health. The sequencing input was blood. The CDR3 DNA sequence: TGTGCCAGCTCACCCGGCAGAAACTATGGCTACACCTTC. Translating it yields CASSPGRNYGYTF.